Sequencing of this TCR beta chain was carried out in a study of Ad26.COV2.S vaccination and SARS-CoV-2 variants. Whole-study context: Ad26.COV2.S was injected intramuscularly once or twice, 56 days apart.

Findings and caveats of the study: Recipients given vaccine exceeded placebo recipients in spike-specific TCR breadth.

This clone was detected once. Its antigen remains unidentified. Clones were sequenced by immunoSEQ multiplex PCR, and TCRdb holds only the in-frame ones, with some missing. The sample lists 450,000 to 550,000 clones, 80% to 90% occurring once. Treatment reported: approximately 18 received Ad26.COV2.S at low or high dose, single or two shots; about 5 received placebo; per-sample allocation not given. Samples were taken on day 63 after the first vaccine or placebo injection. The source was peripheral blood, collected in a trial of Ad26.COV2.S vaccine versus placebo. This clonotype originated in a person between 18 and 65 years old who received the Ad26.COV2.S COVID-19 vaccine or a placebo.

CDR3 bases: TGTGCCAGCAGCTTAGGAGGTGACAACTACGAGCAGTACTTC. Its protein is CASSLGGDNYEQYF. The chain uses TRBV11-1 and TRBJ2-7; D gene unclear. The germline gives CDR1 SGHAT, CDR2 FQDESV (reference sequence). V was pared by 1 base and J by 3 bases, with 10 bases between. CDR3 length equals 14 residues.